One sample yielded the 3 T cell receptor beta chains listed below, sequenced in a study of technical replicates of blood from a handful of donors. Only in-frame clones appear in the TCRdb table, and some are missing; sequencing was by immunoSEQ multiplex PCR. This repertoire shows some 64,000 clones, approximately 86% found once; its top ten account for roughly 5.3%. Source material: PBMCs. These receptors were collected from a human donor in good health. Some clones in this sample may be carry-over from other donors' samples.

This chain uses TRBV5-4 with TRBJ1-2, with D possibly matching TRBD1 (5 bases). Germline CDR1 SGHNT, CDR2 YYREEE (reference sequence). Trimming removed 0 bases at V and 7 bases at J, with 10 bases between. There are 13 residues in the CDR3. CDR3 residues: CASSLVPGGGYTF. The CDR3 nucleotides are TGTGCCAGCAGCTTGGTGCCCGGGGGTGGCTACACCTTC.

CDR3 residues: CASGTAGSYGYTF. The CDR3 region has the DNA TGTGCTAGTGGTACAGCCGGGAGCTATGGCTACACCTTC. V gene TRBV12-5 combines with J gene TRBJ1-2; unclear D gene. Looked up from germline, CDR1 is LGHNT and CDR2 is FRNRAP. The CDR3 covers 13 residues. The ends were cut back, 5 bases at V and 4 bases at J, with 11 bases in the middle.

This clone has only one observation. This sequence joins TRBV7-9 and TRBJ2-7; TRBD2 agrees at 8 bases. The CDR3 loop spans 16 amino acids. V gave up 2 bases and J gave up 1 base; unmatched junction bases: 7. Germline V lookup: CDR1 SEHNR, CDR2 FQNEAQ (reference sequence). The CDR3 is CASSLLGTRSSYEQYF. CDR3 DNA sequence: TGTGCCAGCAGCTTACTCGGGACTAGGTCGTCCTACGAGCAGTACTTC.